Below, 24 T cell receptor beta chains from the same sample are listed, as sequenced in a study of blood T cell repertoires in COVID-19. Using immunoSEQ multiplex PCR, the repertoire was profiled, and TCRdb retains in-frame clones only, with some absent. There are fewer than 120,000 clones in the sample; 75% to 80% occur only once, and about a sixth lies in the top ten. The sequencing input was peripheral blood. The receptors derive from a woman aged 80 or over with active or convalescent COVID-19.

This clone was observed a handful of times. The J gene is TRBJ2-1, the V gene TRBV2; 8 nucleotides line up with TRBD2. The CDR3 runs to 16 residues. V trimming: 8 bases; J trimming: 4 bases; junction bases outside the gene matches: 13. Germline V lookup: CDR1 SNHLY, CDR2 FYNNEI. The DNA for the CDR3 is TGTGCCAGCGGGTCCGGGAGGGGAGGGTGGTACAATGAGCAGTTCTTC. It encodes CASGSGRGGWYNEQFF.

The CDR3, as DNA: TGTGCCAGCAGCCCAGGAGAGACTAGCGGCGAGACCCAGTACTTC. Translation gives CASSPGETSGETQYF. The rearrangement joins TRBV7-7 to TRBJ2-5; TRBD2 agrees at 9 bases. The CDR3 length is 15 residues. The germline V gene has CDR1 SSHAT and CDR2 FNYEAQ (reference sequence). Trimming at V came to 5 bases and at J to 5 bases, leaving 9 bases not matched to a gene.

The V and J genes are TRBV15 and TRBJ2-1; 13 nucleotides line up with TRBD2. The trim removed 2 bases at V and 9 bases at J, leaving 4 bases unmatched. Germline assignment: CDR1 LNHNV and CDR2 YYDKDF (reference sequence). The CDR3 loop spans 15 amino acids. The CDR3 sequence: CATSRKGLAGVEQFF. The CDR3 DNA reads TGTGCCACCAGCAGAAAAGGACTAGCGGGAGTTGAGCAGTTCTTC. Looking up the rest from reference TRBV15 and TRBJ2-1 gives the full variable domain: DAMVIQNPRYQVTQFGKPVTLSCSQTLNHNVMYWYQQKSSQAPKLLFHYYDKDFNNEADTPDNFQSRRPNTSFCFLDIRSPGLGDTAMYLCATSRKGLAGVEQFFGPGTRLTVL.

The rearrangement joins TRBV6-5 to TRBJ1-1; 7 nucleotides align to TRBD1. This CDR3 has 15 residues. CDR1 is MNHEY, CDR2 SVGAGI, per germline. The CDR3: CAASRVKAGGTEAFF. Written as DNA, the CDR3 is TGTGCTGCTTCCAGGGTTAAGGCAGGGGGCACTGAAGCTTTCTTT.

CDR3 amino acids: CASSPQGLFGNTIYF. DNA for the CDR3: TGTGCCAGCAGTCCTCAGGGCTTGTTTGGAAACACCATATATTTT. The rearrangement links TRBV2 to TRBJ1-3; maybe TRBD1 (5 bases). CDR1 is SNHLY, CDR2 FYNNEI, per germline. Trimming took off 5 bases at V and 3 bases at J, with 14 bases between the two ends. This CDR3 is built from 15 residues.

The chain uses TRBV18 and TRBJ2-7; possible D gene TRBD1, 6 bases. The V gene lost 8 bases and the J gene lost 6 bases, with 8 bases spanning the gap. The V gene's germline CDR1 is KGHSH and CDR2 LQKENI. This CDR3 comprises 10 residues. The CDR3 loop is CASAGVEQYF. The CDR3 nucleotides read TGTGCCAGCGCAGGGGTCGAGCAGTACTTC.

Ten or more counts support this clone. The rearrangement links TRBV25-1 to TRBJ2-2; D is possibly TRBD2 (5 bases). V was pared by 4 bases and J by 6 bases, with 12 bases between. The CDR3 totals 14 residues. CDR1 MGHDK and CDR2 SYGVNS come from the germline V gene. CDR3 nucleotides: TGTGCCAGCAGTGTGGGAGCGAGGGCCGGGGAGCTGTTTTTT. It encodes CASSVGARAGELFF. Filled out from reference TRBV25-1 and TRBJ2-2, the complete variable domain reads EADIYQTPRYLVIGTGKKITLECSQTMGHDKMYWYQQDPGMELHLIHYSYGVNSTEKGDLSSESTVSRIRTEHFPLTLESARPSHTSQYLCASSVGARAGELFFGEGSRLTVL.

The chain carries TRBV20-1 and TRBJ1-1; TRBD1 agrees at 8 bases. Germline trimming cut 3 bases from V and 3 bases from J; bases unmatched to any gene: 9. Germline V gene data show CDR1 as DFQATT and CDR2 as SNEGSKA (reference sequence). This CDR3 spans 15 amino acids. This CDR3 reads CSASNQGAADTEAFF. The CDR3 coding sequence is TGCAGTGCTAGTAATCAGGGGGCTGCGGACACTGAAGCTTTCTTT.

The chain combines TRBV2 with TRBJ1-1; 10 bases align to TRBD1. J lost 8 bases, V lost 6 bases, and 9 bases had no gene match. The CDR3 is 14 residues long. CDR1 SNHLY and CDR2 FYNNEI come from the germline V gene. This chain's CDR3 is CASSGTGARVEAFF. CDR3 coding DNA: TGTGCCAGCAGCGGGACAGGGGCGAGGGTAGAAGCTTTCTTT.

The genes are TRBV6-5 and TRBJ2-1; D perhaps matches TRBD1 (6 bases). The germline V gene has CDR1 MNHEY and CDR2 SVGAGI. The ends were cut back, 7 bases at V and 5 bases at J, with 12 bases in the middle. This CDR3 contains 13 residues. The CDR3 protein is CASINRENNEQFF. CDR3 DNA: TGTGCCAGCATTAACAGGGAAAACAATGAGCAGTTCTTC.

V usage is TRBV5-1 and J usage is TRBJ2-3; 8 bases fit TRBD1. Trimming removed 6 bases from V and 2 bases from J; junction bases left unmatched: 8. Germline V gene sequence: CDR1 SGHRS, CDR2 YFSETQ. The CDR3 extends over 15 amino acids. In DNA, the CDR3 is TGCGCCAGCATTACCGGGACAGGCCACACAGATACGCAGTATTTT. Residues: CASITGTGHTDTQYF.

The chain recombines TRBV9 with TRBJ2-3; 8 nucleotides agree with TRBD2. The CDR3 has 16 amino acids. Germline values: CDR1 SGDLS, CDR2 YYNGEE. V lost 2 bases, J lost 2 bases, and 7 bases stayed unmatched. For the CDR3, the DNA is TGTGCCAGCAGCGTTAGGGCTAGCGGGCTCACAGATACGCAGTATTTT. Its protein is CASSVRASGLTDTQYF.

This clone showed up just once. The chain employs TRBV18 and TRBJ1-1, with TRBD1 as a possible D gene (5 bases). CDR1 is KGHSH and CDR2 is LQKENI in the germline V gene. The CDR3 spans 14 residues. Trimming took 3 bases from V and 1 from J, leaving 9 bases between them. The CDR3 region is CASSPARANTEAFF. The CDR3 DNA follows: TGTGCCAGCTCACCGGCCAGGGCGAACACTGAAGCTTTCTTT.

The chain carries TRBV4-3 and TRBJ2-1; D might be TRBD2 (5 bases). The germline V gene has CDR1 LGHNA and CDR2 YSLEER. The CDR3 spans 19 residues. V lost 0 bases to trimming and J lost 8 bases, with 26 bases between them. The CDR3 DNA follows: TGCGCCAGCAGCCAAGACTTATTAGGAGGTCCAGGTCGCGTGGATGAGCAGTTCTTC. This gives the protein CASSQDLLGGPGRVDEQFF.

CDR3 DNA: TGTGCCAGCAGTTACCCCCTAGCGGGAGGGCTTACTAGCACAGATACGCAGTATTTT. It encodes CASSYPLAGGLTSTDTQYF. The rearrangement links TRBV2 to TRBJ2-3, with 12 bases fitting TRBD2. The CDR3 is made up of 19 amino acids. J was trimmed by 0 bases and V by 5 bases; bases with no gene match: 12. Germline CDR1 reads SNHLY; CDR2 reads FYNNEI.

This chain joins TRBV6-5 and TRBJ1-1, with TRBD1 as a possible D gene (6 bases). The CDR3 has 15 amino acids. V lost 2 bases and J lost 3, with 13 bases in between. Germline V CDR1 and CDR2: MNHEY, SVGAGI. The CDR3: CASSYRVRGDTEAFF. CDR3 bases: TGTGCCAGCAGTTACCGTGTCAGGGGTGACACTGAAGCTTTCTTT.

This clone was detected only once. The rearrangement joins TRBV5-1 to TRBJ1-4; D gene unclear. The CDR3 loop spans 13 amino acids. From germline, CDR1 is SGHRS and CDR2 YFSETQ. V lost 4 bases, J lost 5 bases, and 9 bases lay in between. CDR3 amino acids: CASSGYRNEKLFF. For the CDR3, the DNA is TGCGCCAGCAGCGGGTACAGAAATGAAAAACTGTTTTTT. The whole variable domain, remainder taken from reference TRBV5-1 and TRBJ1-4, is KAGVTQTPRYLIKTRGQQVTLSCSPISGHRSVSWYQQTPGQGLQFLFEYFSETQRNKGNFPGRFSGRQFSNSRSEMNVSTLELGDSALYLCASSGYRNEKLFFGSGTQLSVL.

The rearrangement joins TRBV10-2 to TRBJ2-1, with D possibly being TRBD1 (5 bases). CDR3 size: 14 residues. Germline CDR1 and CDR2: WSHSY and SAAADI. Trimming removed 2 bases at V and 9 bases at J, with 14 bases between. The CDR3 coding sequence is TGCGCCAGCAGTGAGCCCGAAGGGGCGCTTGAGCAGTTCTTC. As protein: CASSEPEGALEQFF.

This chain joins TRBV20-1 and TRBJ1-5; D is perhaps TRBD1 (5 bases). There are 13 residues in the CDR3. V gave up 3 bases and J gave up 5 bases, with 11 bases separating them. Germline V gives CDR1 DFQATT, CDR2 SNEGSKA (reference sequence). CDR3 region: CSASPTGDQPQHF. The CDR3 region has the DNA TGCAGTGCTAGTCCAACAGGCGATCAGCCCCAGCATTTT.

On this clone itself: Mismatch with germline at one junction end may stem from a read error. The CDR3: CASSQEREWEPFF. The CDR3 DNA is TGCGCCAGCAGCCAAGAGAGAGAATGGGAGCCGTTCTTC. The chain uses TRBV4-3 and TRBJ2-1; D might be TRBD2 (5 bases). In germline, CDR1 is LGHNA, CDR2 YSLEER. The CDR3 has 13 amino acids.

This clone was recorded once. The chain uses TRBV2 and TRBJ1-5; tentatively, D is TRBD1 (6 bases). Germline CDR1 and CDR2: SNHLY and FYNNEI. The CDR3 sequence is 13 residues long. Trimming removed 7 bases at V and 11 bases at J, with 18 bases between. The CDR3 nucleotides read TGTGCCAGCACCCGTGTGCCCGGACAGTCCCAGCATTTT. Translated, it gives CASTRVPGQSQHF.

This chain joins TRBV6-6 and TRBJ2-3; D may be TRBD2 (6 bases). Germline CDR1 and CDR2: MNHNY and SVGAGI (reference sequence). Trimming took off 6 bases at V and 2 bases at J, with 12 bases between the two ends. CDR3 length: 14 amino acids. The CDR3 is CASRGRENTDTQYF. CDR3 bases: TGTGCCAGCAGGGGACGGGAGAACACAGATACGCAGTATTTT.

This clone was observed a few times. The V call is TRBV25-1, the J call TRBJ2-2; D uncertain. Trimming stripped 6 bases from V and 8 bases from J, with 7 bases between. CDR1 and CDR2 (germline): MGHDK, SYGVNS. The CDR3 loop spans 11 amino acids. CDR3 residues: CASRNAGELFF. The CDR3 DNA sequence: TGTGCCAGCAGAAACGCGGGGGAGCTGTTTTTT.

This clone was recorded only once. The chain joins TRBV5-8 to TRBJ1-2; D ambiguous. V gave up 4 bases and J gave up 6 bases, with 16 bases separating them. Germline V gene lookup returns CDR1 SGHTS and CDR2 YDEGEE. The CDR3 totals 14 residues. CDR3 sequence (DNA): TGTGCCAGCAGCGTCCGGCGGGGAAGGGATGGCTACACCTTC. Translation: CASSVRRGRDGYTF.